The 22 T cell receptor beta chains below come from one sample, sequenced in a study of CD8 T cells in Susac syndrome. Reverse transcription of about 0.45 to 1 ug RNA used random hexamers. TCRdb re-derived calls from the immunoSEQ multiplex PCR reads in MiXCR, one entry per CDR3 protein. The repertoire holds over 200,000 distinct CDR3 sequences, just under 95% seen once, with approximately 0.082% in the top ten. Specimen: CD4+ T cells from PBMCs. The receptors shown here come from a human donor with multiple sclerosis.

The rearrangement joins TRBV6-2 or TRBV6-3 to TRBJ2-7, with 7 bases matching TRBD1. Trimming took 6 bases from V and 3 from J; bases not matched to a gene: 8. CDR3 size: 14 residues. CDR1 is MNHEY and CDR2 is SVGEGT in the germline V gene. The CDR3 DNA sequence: TGTGCCAGCAGCACGGGACAGCTAGTCTACGAGCAGTACGTC. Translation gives CASSTGQLVYEQYV.

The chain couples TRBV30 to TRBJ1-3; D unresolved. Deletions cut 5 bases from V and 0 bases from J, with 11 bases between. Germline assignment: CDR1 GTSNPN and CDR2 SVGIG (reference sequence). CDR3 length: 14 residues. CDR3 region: CAWVPRSSGNTIYF. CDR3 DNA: TGTGCCTGGGTGCCCCGGAGCTCTGGAAACACCATATATTTT.

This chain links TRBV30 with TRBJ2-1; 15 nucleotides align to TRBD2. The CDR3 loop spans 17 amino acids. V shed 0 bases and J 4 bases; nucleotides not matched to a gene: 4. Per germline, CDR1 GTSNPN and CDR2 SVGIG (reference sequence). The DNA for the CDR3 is TGTGCCTGGAGTGTTGTGGGACTAGCGGGGGGTTACAATGAGCAGTTCTTC. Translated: CAWSVVGLAGGYNEQFF.

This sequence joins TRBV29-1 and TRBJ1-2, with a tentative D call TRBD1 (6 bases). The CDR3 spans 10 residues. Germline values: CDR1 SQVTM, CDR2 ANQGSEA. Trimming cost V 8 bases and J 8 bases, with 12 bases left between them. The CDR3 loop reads CSHTGKGYTF. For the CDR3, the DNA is TGCAGCCATACAGGGAAGGGCTACACCTTC.

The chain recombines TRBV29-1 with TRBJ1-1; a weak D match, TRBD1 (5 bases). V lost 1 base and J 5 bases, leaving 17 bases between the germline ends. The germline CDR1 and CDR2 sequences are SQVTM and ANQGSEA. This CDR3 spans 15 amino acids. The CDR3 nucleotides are TGCAGCGTTGAAGGTTCGAGGGGCTTGAGGACTGAAGCTTTCTTT. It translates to CSVEGSRGLRTEAFF.

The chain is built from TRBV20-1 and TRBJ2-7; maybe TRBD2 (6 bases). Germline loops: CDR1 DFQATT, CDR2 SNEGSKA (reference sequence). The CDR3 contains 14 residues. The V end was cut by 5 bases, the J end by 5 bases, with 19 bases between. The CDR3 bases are TGCAGTGCTTATAGCGGCTCACCCCGGAACGAGCAGTACTTC. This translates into CSAYSGSPRNEQYF.

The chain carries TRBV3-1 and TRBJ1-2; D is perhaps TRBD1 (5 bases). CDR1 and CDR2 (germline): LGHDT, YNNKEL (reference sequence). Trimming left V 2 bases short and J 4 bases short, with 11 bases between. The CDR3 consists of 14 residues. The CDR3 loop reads CASSQPGLIYGYTF. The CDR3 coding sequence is TGTGCCAGCAGCCAACCGGGGCTCATCTATGGCTACACCTTC.

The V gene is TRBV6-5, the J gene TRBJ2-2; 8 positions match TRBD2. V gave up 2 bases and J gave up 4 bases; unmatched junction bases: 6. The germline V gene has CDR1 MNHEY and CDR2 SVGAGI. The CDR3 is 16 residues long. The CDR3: CASSYTGRGGTGELFF. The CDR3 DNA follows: TGTGCCAGCAGTTACACGGGACGGGGGGGCACCGGGGAGCTGTTTTTT.

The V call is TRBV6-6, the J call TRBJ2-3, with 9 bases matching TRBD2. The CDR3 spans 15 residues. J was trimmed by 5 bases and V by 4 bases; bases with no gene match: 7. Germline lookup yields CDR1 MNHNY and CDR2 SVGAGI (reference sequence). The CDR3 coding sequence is TGTGCCAGCAGTTTACCGAGCGGGGGGAAAGATACGCAGTATTTT. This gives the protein CASSLPSGGKDTQYF.

CDR3 residues: CASSSQQNTEAFF. As DNA, the CDR3 is TGTGCCAGCAGCTCCCAACAGAACACTGAAGCTTTCTTT. V is TRBV7-9 and J is TRBJ1-1; D is unresolved. V lost 4 bases and J lost 1, with 7 bases in between. Germline CDR1 SEHNR, CDR2 FQNEAQ (reference sequence). The CDR3 has 13 residues.

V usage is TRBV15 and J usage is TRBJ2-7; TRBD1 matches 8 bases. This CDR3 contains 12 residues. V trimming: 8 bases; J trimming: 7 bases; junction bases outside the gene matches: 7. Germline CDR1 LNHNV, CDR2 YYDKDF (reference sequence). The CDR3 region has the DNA TGTGCCACCGACAGGGGCAATTGGGAGCAGTACGTC. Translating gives CATDRGNWEQYV.

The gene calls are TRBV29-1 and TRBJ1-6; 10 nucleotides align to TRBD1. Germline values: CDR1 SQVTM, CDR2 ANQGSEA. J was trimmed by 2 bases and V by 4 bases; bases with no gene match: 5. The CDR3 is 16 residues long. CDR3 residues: CSVVDRGVTYNSPLHF. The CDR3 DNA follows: TGCAGCGTTGTGGACAGGGGGGTGACCTATAATTCACCCCTCCACTTT.

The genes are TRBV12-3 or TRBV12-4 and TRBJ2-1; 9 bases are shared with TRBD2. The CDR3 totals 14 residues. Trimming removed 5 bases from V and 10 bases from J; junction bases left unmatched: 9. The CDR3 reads CASSTRGGAGEQFF. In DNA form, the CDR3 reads TGTGCCAGCAGTACCCGCGGGGGGGCTGGCGAGCAGTTCTTC.

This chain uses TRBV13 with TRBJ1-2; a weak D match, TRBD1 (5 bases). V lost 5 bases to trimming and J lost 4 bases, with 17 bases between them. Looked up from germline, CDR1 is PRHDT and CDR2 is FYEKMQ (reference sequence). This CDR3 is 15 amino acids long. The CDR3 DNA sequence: TGTGCCAGCAGCCCCGGTGGGTCGGACACCTATGGCTACACCTTC. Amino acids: CASSPGGSDTYGYTF.

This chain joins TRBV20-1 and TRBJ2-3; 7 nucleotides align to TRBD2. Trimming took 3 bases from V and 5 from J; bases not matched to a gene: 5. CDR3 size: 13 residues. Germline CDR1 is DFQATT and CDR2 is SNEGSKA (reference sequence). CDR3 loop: CSASLGGRDTQYF. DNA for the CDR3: TGCAGTGCTAGCCTCGGGGGGAGAGATACGCAGTATTTT.

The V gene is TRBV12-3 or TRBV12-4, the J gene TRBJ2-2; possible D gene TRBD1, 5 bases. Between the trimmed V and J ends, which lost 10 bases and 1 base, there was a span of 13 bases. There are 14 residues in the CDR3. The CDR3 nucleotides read TGTGCCACTAAAGGGCAGGGGAACACCGGGGAGCTGTTTTTT. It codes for CATKGQGNTGELFF.

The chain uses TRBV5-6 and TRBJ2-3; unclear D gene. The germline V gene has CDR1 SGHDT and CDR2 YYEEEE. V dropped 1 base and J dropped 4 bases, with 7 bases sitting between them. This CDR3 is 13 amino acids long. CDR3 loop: CASSLSSPDTQYF. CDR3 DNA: TGTGCCAGCAGCTTGTCATCACCAGATACGCAGTATTTT. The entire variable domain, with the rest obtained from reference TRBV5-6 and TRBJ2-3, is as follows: DAGVTQSPTHLIKTRGQQVTLRCSPKSGHDTVSWYQQALGQGPQFIFQYYEEEERQRGNFPDRFSGHQFPNYSSELNVNALLLGDSALYLCASSLSSPDTQYFGPGTRLTVL.

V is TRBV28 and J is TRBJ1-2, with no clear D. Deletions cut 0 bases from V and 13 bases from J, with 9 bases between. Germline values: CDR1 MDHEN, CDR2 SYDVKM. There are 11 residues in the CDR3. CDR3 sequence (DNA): TGTGCCAGCAGTTTATGGGGAGGATTCACCTTC. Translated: CASSLWGGFTF.

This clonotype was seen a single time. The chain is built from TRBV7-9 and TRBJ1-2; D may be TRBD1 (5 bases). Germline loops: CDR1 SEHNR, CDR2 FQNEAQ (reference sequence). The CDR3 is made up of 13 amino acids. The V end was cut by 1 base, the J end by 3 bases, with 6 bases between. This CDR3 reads CASSLGQYYGYTF. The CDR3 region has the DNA TGTGCCAGCAGCTTAGGACAGTACTATGGCTACACCTTC.

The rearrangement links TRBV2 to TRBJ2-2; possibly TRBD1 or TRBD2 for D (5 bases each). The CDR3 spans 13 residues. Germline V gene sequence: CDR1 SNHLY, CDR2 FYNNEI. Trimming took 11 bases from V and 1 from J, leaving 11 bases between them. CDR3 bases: TGTGCCGGGTCGAGGGGGAACACCGGGGAGCTGTTTTTT. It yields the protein CAGSRGNTGELFF.

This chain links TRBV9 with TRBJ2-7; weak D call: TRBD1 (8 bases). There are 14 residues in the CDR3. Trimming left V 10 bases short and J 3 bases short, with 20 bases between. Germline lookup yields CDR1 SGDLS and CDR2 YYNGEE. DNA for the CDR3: TGTGCCCGGCAGGGGGCCGGGAGGATCTACGAGCAGTACGTC. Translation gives CARQGAGRIYEQYV.

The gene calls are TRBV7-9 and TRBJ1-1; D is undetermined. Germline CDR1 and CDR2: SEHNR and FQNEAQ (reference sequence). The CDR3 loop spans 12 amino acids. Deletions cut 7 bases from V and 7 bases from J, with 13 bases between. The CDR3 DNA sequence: TGTGCCAGCACCACTGAAGGACTTGAAGCTTTCTTT. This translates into CASTTEGLEAFF.